This is a list of T cell receptor beta chains from one sample in a study of response to subunit inactivated influenza vaccine. MiXCR, run by TCRdb on the RT-PCR reads, gives a single entry per CDR3 protein. Here the sample spans some 190,000 distinct CDR3 sequences, approximately 14% being singletons. The starting material was CD8+ T cells sorted from PBMCs, obtained more than 4 days after vaccination. Source of these receptors: a man aged 50-60 years who received an inactivated influenza vaccine. The CDR3 runs from the conserved cysteine through the conserved F or W. The D gene is left open where the match is weak. Clone size is not always given. Where it is, it says once, few, many or a class for expanded clones.

D: .; V: TRBV6-1; J: TRBJ1-5; size: .; CDR3: CASVPTGFGQPQHF; DNA: TGTGCCAGCGTCCCAACGGGGTTCGGTCAGCCCCAGCATTTT
D: TRBD2; V: TRBV12-3/TRBV12-4; J: TRBJ2-7; size: few; CDR3: CASSLTSGRRNEQYF; DNA: TGTGCCAGCAGTTTAACTAGCGGGAGACGAAATGAGCAGTACTTC
D: .; V: TRBV10-3; J: TRBJ2-5; size: few; CDR3: CAIRPGVQETQYF; DNA: TGTGCCATCAGGCCGGGAGTTCAAGAGACCCAGTACTTC
D: TRBD1; V: TRBV29-1; J: TRBJ2-1; size: .; CDR3: CSAYGQGGYNEQFF; DNA: TGCAGCGCTTATGGACAGGGGGGTTACAATGAGCAGTTCTTC
D: TRBD2; V: TRBV11-2; J: TRBJ2-3; size: few; CDR3: CASSPGTSGLTQYF; DNA: TGTGCCAGCAGCCCCGGGACTAGCGGGTTGACGCAGTATTTT
D: .; V: TRBV7-9; J: TRBJ1-3; size: .; CDR3: CASSLAEGSGNTIYF; DNA: TGTGCCAGCAGCTTAGCGGAGGGCTCTGGAAACACCATATATTTT
D: .; V: TRBV20-1; J: TRBJ2-7; size: many; CDR3: CSARLRGYEQYF; DNA: TGCAGTGCTAGATTGAGGGGGTACGAGCAGTACTTC
D: .; V: TRBV20-1; J: TRBJ2-3; size: .; CDR3: CSARENHQSTDTQYF; DNA: TGCAGTGCTAGAGAAAATCACCAGAGCACAGATACGCAGTATTTT
D: .; V: TRBV27; J: TRBJ1-2; size: .; CDR3: CASSFSSYYGYTF; DNA: TGTGCCAGCAGTTTCAGTTCTTACTATGGCTACACCTTC
D: TRBD1; V: TRBV6-5; J: TRBJ2-5; size: .; CDR3: CASSYHRGSQETQYF; DNA: TGTGCCAGCAGTTACCACAGGGGGTCCCAAGAGACCCAGTACTTC
D: .; V: TRBV7-8; J: TRBJ2-5; size: few; CDR3: CASSLESGLKETQYF; DNA: TGTGCCAGCAGCTTAGAATCGGGGTTAAAAGAGACCCAGTACTTC
D: TRBD2; V: TRBV11-1; J: TRBJ2-1; size: .; CDR3: CASSLGAGGNEQFF; DNA: TGTGCCAGCAGCCTCGGGGCGGGAGGGAATGAGCAGTTCTTC
D: .; V: TRBV7-9; J: TRBJ2-7; size: few; CDR3: CASSLREGATYEQYF; DNA: TGTGCCAGCAGCTTAAGGGAGGGGGCCACCTACGAGCAGTACTTC
D: TRBD1; V: TRBV7-9; J: TRBJ2-3; size: .; CDR3: CASSGRDRSTATQYF; DNA: TGTGCCAGCAGCGGCCGGGACAGAAGCACAGCTACGCAGTATTTT
D: .; V: TRBV7-3; J: TRBJ2-2; size: .; CDR3: CASSLLVGDANTGELFF; DNA: TGTGCCAGCAGCTTATTGGTGGGAGATGCGAACACCGGGGAGCTGTTTTTT
D: .; V: TRBV30; J: TRBJ2-4; size: .; CDR3: CASQDLAGIQYF; DNA: TGTGCCTCCCAAGACCTGGCGGGCATTCAGTACTTC
D: .; V: TRBV20-1; J: TRBJ2-3; size: many; CDR3: CSALKGDTQYF; DNA: TGCAGTGCTCTCAAGGGGGATACGCAGTATTTT